The 17 T cell receptor beta chains below come from one sample, sequenced in a study of human thymus T cells. From resections taken during corrective heart surgery, the thymus tissue was obtained. Assay used: immunoSEQ multiplex PCR; TCRdb lists only in-frame clones, some missing. Of 100,000 to 150,000 clones in the sample, around 95% are singletons; the top ten hold approximately 0.022%. The sample was thymus tissue. All receptors derive from a boy younger than two with a congenital heart defect but otherwise immunologically healthy.

The V gene is TRBV9, the J gene TRBJ1-5; no reliable D call. Per the germline V gene, CDR1 is SGDLS and CDR2 is YYNGEE. There are 15 residues in the CDR3. Trimming removed 2 bases at V and 7 bases at J, with 16 bases between. CDR3 sequence reads: CASSVESPTGQPQHF. CDR3 nucleotides: TGTGCCAGCAGCGTTGAAAGTCCTACCGGCCAGCCCCAGCATTTT.

The rearrangement uses TRBV7-2 and TRBJ2-5; maybe TRBD1 (5 bases). The V end was cut by 5 bases, the J end by 1 base, with 23 bases between. The CDR3 has 18 amino acids. Germline assignment: CDR1 SGHTA and CDR2 FQGNSA. The DNA for the CDR3 is TGTGCCAGCAGCCTCATACCAGGGCGCCCGACTCTCCAAGAGACCCAGTACTTC. Encoded protein: CASSLIPGRPTLQETQYF.

The chain combines TRBV11-2 with TRBJ1-3; D remains ambiguous. Looked up from germline, CDR1 is SGHAT and CDR2 is FQNNGV. Trimming cost V 4 bases and J 1 base, with 17 bases left between them. This CDR3 is 17 amino acids long. The CDR3 is CASSSIQVGPSGNTIYF. CDR3 nucleotides: TGTGCCAGCAGCTCTATACAAGTGGGTCCTTCTGGAAACACCATATATTTT.

The chain recombines TRBV28 with TRBJ2-1; 11 nucleotides agree with TRBD2. The CDR3 length is 17 residues. Unmatched junction bases numbered 8, after V lost 5 bases and J lost 2 bases. Germline CDR1 MDHEN, CDR2 SYDVKM. The chain's CDR3 is CASSLTTSGGPYNEQFF. DNA of the CDR3: TGTGCCAGCAGTCTGACCACTAGCGGGGGCCCCTACAATGAGCAGTTCTTC.

The J gene is TRBJ2-3, the V gene TRBV30; D ambiguous. Germline lookup yields CDR1 GTSNPN and CDR2 SVGIG (reference sequence). Between the trimmed V and J ends, which lost 7 bases and 7 bases, there was a span of 9 bases. The CDR3 runs to 10 residues. CDR3 loop: CASDLHTQYF. The CDR3 region has the DNA TGTGCCTCCGACTTGCATACGCAGTATTTT.

V and J are TRBV4-3 and TRBJ2-7; D is ambiguous. The CDR3 is 19 residues long. CDR1 is LGHNA and CDR2 is YSLEER in the germline V gene. Deletions cut 4 bases from V and 3 bases from J, with 28 bases between. The CDR3 sequence: CASSPQGRESLKEGYEQYF. CDR3 DNA: TGCGCCAGCAGCCCCCAAGGTAGGGAATCCCTAAAGGAAGGCTACGAGCAGTACTTC.

The chain uses TRBV19 and TRBJ2-7, with a possible D match to TRBD1 (5 bases). V lost 4 bases to trimming and J lost 4 bases, with 14 bases between them. Germline V gives CDR1 LNHDA, CDR2 SQIVND (reference sequence). The CDR3 sequence is 14 residues long. As DNA, the CDR3 is TGTGCCAGTAGTAAAACGACGGACATTTACGAGCAGTACTTC. Its protein is CASSKTTDIYEQYF. The complete variable domain, with remaining parts taken from reference TRBV19 and TRBJ2-7, reads DGGITQSPKYLFRKEGQNVTLSCEQNLNHDAMYWYRQDPGQGLRLIYYSQIVNDFQKGDIAEGYSVSREKKESFPLTVTSAQKNPTAFYLCASSKTTDIYEQYFGPGTRLTVT.

The chain joins TRBV30 to TRBJ2-2; D is ambiguous. Germline CDR1 is GTSNPN and CDR2 is SVGIG (reference sequence). V was trimmed by 3 bases and J by 7 bases, leaving 9 bases between them. The CDR3 consists of 12 residues. CDR3 amino acids: CAWSLDGGELFF. In DNA, the CDR3 is TGTGCCTGGAGCCTCGACGGCGGGGAGCTGTTTTTT.

The rearrangement links TRBV5-1 to TRBJ1-2, with D hard to call. This CDR3 comprises 11 residues. Per the germline V gene, CDR1 is SGHRS and CDR2 is YFSETQ. The V end was cut by 7 bases, the J end by 4 bases, with 8 bases between. CDR3: CASRQIYGYTF. CDR3 nucleotide sequence: TGCGCCAGCCGACAAATCTATGGCTACACCTTC.

The V call is TRBV28, the J call TRBJ1-1; possibly TRBD1 for D (5 bases). The length of the CDR3 is 16 residues. The V end was cut by 5 bases, the J end by 7 bases, with 23 bases between. Germline CDR1 is MDHEN and CDR2 is SYDVKM. The CDR3 sequence: CASSKPDSIGEFEAFF. The CDR3 DNA reads as TGTGCCAGCAGTAAGCCTGACAGTATCGGTGAGTTTGAAGCTTTCTTT.

In nucleotides, the CDR3 is TGTGCCAGGTTAAAGGGCCCGACAGGGGGCAAGATGGTTGAAGCTTTCTTT. Residues: CARLKGPTGGKMVEAFF. The rearrangement links TRBV13 to TRBJ1-1, with 10 positions matching TRBD1. V was pared by 9 bases and J by 7 bases, with 20 bases of the junction left unmatched. CDR1 and CDR2 (germline): PRHDT, FYEKMQ (reference sequence). CDR3 length: 17 residues.

This chain uses TRBV7-2 with TRBJ2-7, with 10 bases identical to TRBD1. Germline V gene lookup returns CDR1 SGHTA and CDR2 FQGNSA. V was pared by 2 bases and J by 0 bases, with 7 bases of the junction left unmatched. The CDR3 is 17 amino acids. This chain's CDR3 is CASSLRGGQGTSYEQYF. DNA for the CDR3: TGTGCCAGCAGCTTACGGGGGGGACAGGGGACCTCCTACGAGCAGTACTTC.

The gene calls are TRBV6-1 and TRBJ2-5; TRBD1 or TRBD2 may be the D gene (5 bases each). Deletions cut 1 base from V and 6 bases from J, with 21 bases between. From germline, CDR1 is MNHNS and CDR2 SASEGT. CDR3 length: 17 amino acids. As DNA, the CDR3 is TGTGCCAGCAGTGAAGAGTCCGGTGGGGGACCAAGAAAGACCCAGTACTTC. Residues: CASSEESGGGPRKTQYF.

As concerns this clone: The junction departs from germline at one end; a sequencing error may be responsible. The V and J genes are TRBV11-2 and TRBJ2-5, with D possibly matching TRBD1 (6 bases). The CDR3 runs 13 residues. Germline V gene sequence: CDR1 SGHAT, CDR2 FQNNGV. The CDR3 here is CASSFQGQGTQYF. The CDR3 nucleotides read TGTGCCAGCAGCTTTCAGGGGCAAGGGACCCAGTACTTC. Looking up the rest from reference TRBV11-2 and TRBJ2-5 gives the full variable domain: EAGVAQSPRYKIIEKRQSVAFWCNPISGHATLYWYQQILGQGPKLLIQFQNNGVVDDSQLPKDRFSAERLKGVDSTLKIQPAKLEDSAVYLCASSFQGQGTQYFGPGTRLLVL.

The chain links TRBV6-4 to TRBJ2-3; 9 nucleotides match TRBD2. The germline V gene encodes CDR1 MRHNA and CDR2 SNTAGT. The V segment lost 5 bases and the J segment 2 bases; nucleotides outside the gene matches: 20. The CDR3 covers 20 residues. CDR3 nucleotides: TGTGCCAGCAGTTGGCCGACAGGGACGGGCCAGCGGGGGGCCACAGATACGCAGTATTTT. Translating it yields CASSWPTGTGQRGATDTQYF.

The chain recombines TRBV2 with TRBJ2-7; a possible D gene is TRBD2 (6 bases). The V gene lost 3 bases and the J gene lost 5 bases, with 11 bases spanning the gap. The CDR3 is 13 amino acids. The V gene's germline CDR1 is SNHLY and CDR2 FYNNEI. The DNA for the CDR3 is TGTGCCAGCAGTGATGCCGGGGGTCACGAGCAGTACTTC. Amino acid sequence: CASSDAGGHEQYF.

Concerning this clone: One end of the junction does not line up with germline, which may come from a read error. V is TRBV15 and J is TRBJ1-2, with 8 bases fitting TRBD1. This CDR3 spans 14 amino acids. CDR1 and CDR2 from the germline V gene are LNHNV and YYDKDF (reference sequence). The CDR3 DNA reads TGTGCCACCAGCGGAGACAGGGGCAGGGTTGGCTACACCTTC. This sequence encodes CATSGDRGRVGYTF. The full variable domain, completed using reference TRBV15 and TRBJ1-2, is DAMVIQNPRYQVTQFGKPVTLSCSQTLNHNVMYWYQQKSSQAPKLLFHYYDKDFNNEADTPDNFQSRRPNTSFCFLDIRSPGLGDTAMYLCATSGDRGRVGYTFGSGTRLTVV.